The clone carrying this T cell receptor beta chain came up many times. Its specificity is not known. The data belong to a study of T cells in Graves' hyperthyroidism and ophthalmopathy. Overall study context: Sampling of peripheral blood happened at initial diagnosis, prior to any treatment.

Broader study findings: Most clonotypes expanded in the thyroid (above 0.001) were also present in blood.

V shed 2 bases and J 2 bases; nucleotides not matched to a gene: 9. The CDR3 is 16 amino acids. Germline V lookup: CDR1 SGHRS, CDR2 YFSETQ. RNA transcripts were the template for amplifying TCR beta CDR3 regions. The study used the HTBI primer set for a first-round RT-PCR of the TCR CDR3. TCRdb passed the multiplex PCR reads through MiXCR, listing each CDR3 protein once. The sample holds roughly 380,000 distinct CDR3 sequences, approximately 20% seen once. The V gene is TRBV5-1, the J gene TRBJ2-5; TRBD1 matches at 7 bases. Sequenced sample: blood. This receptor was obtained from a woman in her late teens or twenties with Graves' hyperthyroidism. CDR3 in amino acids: CASSFPTQGQQETQYF. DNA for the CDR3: TGCGCCAGCAGCTTCCCCACACAGGGGCAACAAGAGACCCAGTACTTC.